This TCR beta chain is drawn from a study of blood T cell repertoires in COVID-19. Across about two dozen US areas, participants ranged in age from about 18 to 100 years. Recovery among Cohort 3 donors was established by two negative PCRs, clearance, or symptom resolution. Germline CDR1 is KGHDR and CDR2 is SFDVKD. The CDR3 totals 11 residues. Trimming pared 3 bases from V and 10 bases from J, leaving 8 bases between. As processed by the authors: Amplified reference gene primers provided the basis for estimating nucleated cell counts. The assay was immunoSEQ multiplex PCR, and TCRdb's table has in-frame clones only and misses some. V and J calls and clone size are given by that table; D and trimming were obtained from the DNA. The sample lists about 190,000 clones, roughly 80% occurring once.

The clonotype was recovered from a woman aged 25-40 years who had recovered from COVID-19. The chain is built from TRBV24-1 and TRBJ1-2; D gene unclear. Sequencing was carried out using PBMCs or T cells enriched from blood (not recorded which). The CDR3 sequence is CATSDQTSYTF. In nucleotides, the CDR3 is TGTGCCACCAGTGATCAGACATCCTACACCTTC.